This T cell receptor beta chain was found in a study of blood T cell repertoires in COVID-19. Repertoires were generated with immunoSEQ multiplex PCR, while TCRdb's copy carries only in-frame clones and drops some. This sample carries some 130,000 clones, around four fifths of them seen once, and the ten largest clones take approximately 11%. The receptor was derived from a man in his fifties or sixties who had recovered from COVID-19. The sequencing sample was made of peripheral blood.

CDR3 sequence: CASSPYHRDYGNQPQHF. In DNA form, the CDR3 reads TGTGCCAGCAGCCCCTACCACAGGGACTACGGCAATCAGCCCCAGCATTTT. J is TRBJ1-5 and V is TRBV4-2, with D possibly TRBD1 on 6 matching bases. CDR3 size: 17 residues. V was shortened by 4 bases and J by 2 bases, with 18 bases between the two germline ends. The germline V gene has CDR1 LGHNA and CDR2 YNFKEQ.